This T cell receptor (beta chain) was profiled in a study of response to subunit inactivated influenza vaccine. TCRdb recomputed calls from the RT-PCR reads with MiXCR, one row per CDR3 protein. The sample has hundreds of thousands of distinct CDR3 sequences; about 18% are singletons. The sample holds a few counts of this clonotype. The ends were cut back, 0 bases at V and 1 base at J, with 11 bases in the middle. The CDR3 sequence is 16 residues long. Germline V gene data show CDR1 as SGHRS and CDR2 as YFSETQ. Sequenced here: PBMCs from blood, sampled around 5 days after vaccination. V usage is TRBV5-1 and J usage is TRBJ2-1, with D hard to call. The source of this sequence is a man aged 50 to 60 who received an inactivated influenza vaccine. CDR3 DNA sequence: TGCGCCAGCAGCTTGGAAACGACGGCTTCCTACAATGAGCAGTTCTTC. This gives the protein CASSLETTASYNEQFF.